Listed below are T cell receptor beta chains from one sample, sequenced in a study of T cell responses to AZD1222 COVID-19 vaccine. Some clones are missing from TCRdb's copy, which holds only in-frame ones; the method was immunoSEQ multiplex PCR. The table lists just over 95,000 clones, 70% to 90% of them singletons. The source material was peripheral blood, sampled on day 0 of AZD1222 vaccination. All receptors derive from an adult in good health. Both conserved end residues are part of each CDR3. A D gene is named only where the DNA matches it firmly. Where a row states a size, it is once, few, many or the class of an expanded clone; other rows omit it.

v_call: TRBV9; j_call: TRBJ1-3; d_call: -; clone_size: few; cdr3_nt: TGTGCCAGCAGCGTAGACGGCTCTGGAAACACCATATATTTT; cdr3_aa: CASSVDGSGNTIYF
v_call: TRBV2; j_call: TRBJ1-1; d_call: -; clone_size: -; cdr3_nt: TGTGCCAGCACGGGGATCGGGACTGAAGCTTTCTTT; cdr3_aa: CASTGIGTEAFF
v_call: TRBV6-6; j_call: TRBJ1-4; d_call: -; clone_size: -; cdr3_nt: TGTGCCAGCAGTTTAACAGGGATACCTAATGAAAAACTGTTTTTT; cdr3_aa: CASSLTGIPNEKLFF
v_call: TRBV7-2; j_call: TRBJ1-5; d_call: -; clone_size: once; cdr3_nt: TGTGCCAGCAGCTTAGCAGGGAATAGCAATCAGCCCCAGCATTTT; cdr3_aa: CASSLAGNSNQPQHF
v_call: TRBV19; j_call: TRBJ1-5; d_call: TRBD1; clone_size: once; cdr3_nt: TGTGCCAGTAGTACGTCTCCGGGACAGGGAAGTCAGCCCCAGCATTTT; cdr3_aa: CASSTSPGQGSQPQHF
v_call: TRBV7-8; j_call: TRBJ2-7; d_call: -; clone_size: -; cdr3_nt: TGTGCCAGCAGCTTAGTCTACGAGCAGTACTTC; cdr3_aa: CASSLVYEQYF
v_call: TRBV6-5; j_call: TRBJ2-1; d_call: TRBD2; clone_size: -; cdr3_nt: TGTGCCAGCTCCCGGGGGGGGTTGGATGAGCAGTTCTTC; cdr3_aa: CASSRGGLDEQFF
v_call: TRBV28; j_call: TRBJ1-1; d_call: TRBD1; clone_size: -; cdr3_nt: TGTGCCAGCAGTTCGGCCCCGGGACAGGGGCTAGGTGAAGCTTTCTTT; cdr3_aa: CASSSAPGQGLGEAFF
v_call: TRBV29-1; j_call: TRBJ1-1; d_call: -; clone_size: once; cdr3_nt: TGCAGCGTTGTGTACACTGAAGCTTTCTTT; cdr3_aa: CSVVYTEAFF
v_call: TRBV5-8; j_call: TRBJ1-1; d_call: -; clone_size: -; cdr3_nt: TGTGCCAGCAGCTTGGAACCGGGGGCCACTGAAGCTTTCTTT; cdr3_aa: CASSLEPGATEAFF
v_call: TRBV7-9; j_call: TRBJ1-6; d_call: -; clone_size: -; cdr3_nt: TGTGCCAGCAGCCCGACAGGCTCCTATAATTCACCCCTCCACTTT; cdr3_aa: CASSPTGSYNSPLHF
v_call: TRBV6-4; j_call: TRBJ2-3; d_call: TRBD2; clone_size: -; cdr3_nt: TGTGCCAGCAGTGACGCTAGCGGGGGCACAGATACGCAGTATTTT; cdr3_aa: CASSDASGGTDTQYF
v_call: TRBV12-3/TRBV12-4; j_call: TRBJ1-3; d_call: -; clone_size: -; cdr3_nt: TGTGCCAGCAGGTGGGCTGGAAACACCATATATTTT; cdr3_aa: CASRWAGNTIYF
v_call: TRBV5-4; j_call: TRBJ1-1; d_call: -; clone_size: -; cdr3_nt: TGTGCCAGCAGCTTGGACACGATGAACACTGAAGCTTTCTTT; cdr3_aa: CASSLDTMNTEAFF
v_call: TRBV28; j_call: TRBJ2-2; d_call: -; clone_size: -; cdr3_nt: TGTGCCAGCGGGGGGGGCCTTCCCGAGCTGTTTTTT; cdr3_aa: CASGGGLPELFF
v_call: TRBV5-6; j_call: TRBJ1-2; d_call: -; clone_size: -; cdr3_nt: TGTGCCAGCAGGTTGGAAGGGCCCTATGGCTACACCTTC; cdr3_aa: CASRLEGPYGYTF
v_call: TRBV5-1; j_call: TRBJ2-3; d_call: TRBD1; clone_size: -; cdr3_nt: TGCGCCAGCAGCCCGGGGGACAGGGCTAGCACAGATACGCAGTATTTT; cdr3_aa: CASSPGDRASTDTQYF
v_call: TRBV7-6; j_call: TRBJ2-3; d_call: TRBD2; clone_size: -; cdr3_nt: TGTGCCAGCAGCTTGACTAGCGTCGGAAGAGATACGCAGTATTTT; cdr3_aa: CASSLTSVGRDTQYF
v_call: TRBV28; j_call: TRBJ2-1; d_call: -; clone_size: -; cdr3_nt: TGTGCCAGCAGTTTATCTGTCTCGGGGAATGAGCAGTTCTTC; cdr3_aa: CASSLSVSGNEQFF
v_call: TRBV18; j_call: TRBJ1-6; d_call: -; clone_size: -; cdr3_nt: TGTGCCAGCTCACCACCCGGGCAGCTCCGGTCACCCCTCCACTTT; cdr3_aa: CASSPPGQLRSPLHF
v_call: TRBV19; j_call: TRBJ1-1; d_call: TRBD1; clone_size: -; cdr3_nt: TGTGCCAGTAGTGCCACAGGGGGCGTAAGCACTGAAGCTTTCTTT; cdr3_aa: CASSATGGVSTEAFF
v_call: TRBV9; j_call: TRBJ1-2; d_call: -; clone_size: -; cdr3_nt: TGTGCCAGCAGCGGGTTTACTGAGCGAGGCTACACCTTC; cdr3_aa: CASSGFTERGYTF
v_call: TRBV7-2; j_call: TRBJ1-2; d_call: -; clone_size: -; cdr3_nt: TGTGCCAGCAGCCCGCCTAGGGCTAACTATGGCTACACCTTC; cdr3_aa: CASSPPRANYGYTF
v_call: TRBV11-2; j_call: TRBJ1-1; d_call: TRBD1; clone_size: -; cdr3_nt: TGTGCCAGCAGCTTAAAACAGGGGGCGGACACTGAAGCTTTCTTT; cdr3_aa: CASSLKQGADTEAFF
v_call: TRBV7-2; j_call: TRBJ2-2; d_call: -; clone_size: -; cdr3_nt: TGTGCCAGCAGCCCCTACTGGGGCGGGGAGCTGTTTTTT; cdr3_aa: CASSPYWGGELFF
v_call: TRBV7-2; j_call: TRBJ1-1; d_call: TRBD1; clone_size: -; cdr3_nt: TGTGCCAGCAGCAAGGGACAGGTGAACACTGAAGCTTTCTTT; cdr3_aa: CASSKGQVNTEAFF
v_call: TRBV12-3/TRBV12-4; j_call: TRBJ1-2; d_call: -; clone_size: -; cdr3_nt: TGTGCCAGCAGTTCGAATAATGGCTACACCTTC; cdr3_aa: CASSSNNGYTF
v_call: TRBV11-2; j_call: TRBJ1-3; d_call: -; clone_size: -; cdr3_nt: TGTGCCAGCAGCTCGGGGGTTGGAAACACCATATATTTT; cdr3_aa: CASSSGVGNTIYF
v_call: TRBV2; j_call: TRBJ2-3; d_call: -; clone_size: -; cdr3_nt: TGTGCCAGCAGTTTTTCGGGCGGAGATACGCAGTATTTT; cdr3_aa: CASSFSGGDTQYF
v_call: TRBV5-6; j_call: TRBJ1-2; d_call: -; clone_size: few; cdr3_nt: TGTGCCAGCAGCTTAATAACAGGGGGCTACACCTTC; cdr3_aa: CASSLITGGYTF
v_call: TRBV7-2; j_call: TRBJ1-2; d_call: -; clone_size: -; cdr3_nt: TGTGCCAGCAGCTTAGGTCCCGGGCCGGTGGGGGGCTACACCTTC; cdr3_aa: CASSLGPGPVGGYTF
v_call: TRBV5-5; j_call: TRBJ2-7; d_call: -; clone_size: -; cdr3_nt: TGTGCCAGCAGCTCCTCCTACGAGCAGTACTTC; cdr3_aa: CASSSSYEQYF
v_call: TRBV28; j_call: TRBJ1-2; d_call: -; clone_size: -; cdr3_nt: TGTGCCAGCCTCACCGGTACCGGAGAAAGGGAAGGGGTCTATGGCTACACCTTC; cdr3_aa: CASLTGTGEREGVYGYTF
v_call: TRBV5-6; j_call: TRBJ1-3; d_call: -; clone_size: -; cdr3_nt: TGTGCCAGCAGCTTGGGGGAGAGCCTCGCTTATTTT; cdr3_aa: CASSLGESLAYF
v_call: TRBV6-5; j_call: TRBJ2-7; d_call: TRBD1; clone_size: few; cdr3_nt: TGTGCCAGCAGTAGCCGGGGACAGGGGACCTACGAGCAGTACTTC; cdr3_aa: CASSSRGQGTYEQYF
v_call: TRBV5-6; j_call: TRBJ1-6; d_call: -; clone_size: -; cdr3_nt: TGTGCCAGCAGCTTGATGGGGGCTGGTAATTCACCCCTCCACTTT; cdr3_aa: CASSLMGAGNSPLHF
v_call: TRBV9; j_call: TRBJ1-1; d_call: TRBD1; clone_size: -; cdr3_nt: TGTGCCAGCAGCGAATCAGGGGGCTCGAACACTGAAGCTTTCTTT; cdr3_aa: CASSESGGSNTEAFF
v_call: TRBV30; j_call: TRBJ2-3; d_call: TRBD2; clone_size: -; cdr3_nt: TGTGCCTGGACGGGACTAGGGATACCAGATACGCAGTATTTT; cdr3_aa: CAWTGLGIPDTQYF
v_call: TRBV6-1; j_call: TRBJ1-2; d_call: -; clone_size: -; cdr3_nt: TGTGCCAGCAGTGACGAGGCGAACTATGGCTACACCTTC; cdr3_aa: CASSDEANYGYTF
v_call: TRBV4-1; j_call: TRBJ2-5; d_call: -; clone_size: -; cdr3_nt: TGCGCCAGCAGCCAAGATGGGACTCGACAAGAGACCCAGTACTTC; cdr3_aa: CASSQDGTRQETQYF
v_call: TRBV5-1; j_call: TRBJ1-3; d_call: -; clone_size: -; cdr3_nt: TGCGCCAGCAGCCCCGACCCGACAGGAAGGGGAAACACCATATATTTT; cdr3_aa: CASSPDPTGRGNTIYF
v_call: TRBV7-3; j_call: TRBJ2-5; d_call: -; clone_size: once; cdr3_nt: TGTGCCAGCAGCCTGACCTCTCCAGAGACCCAGTACTTC; cdr3_aa: CASSLTSPETQYF
v_call: TRBV28; j_call: TRBJ1-5; d_call: -; clone_size: few; cdr3_nt: TGTGCCAGCATCCCTGTTGAGGGAAGCAATCAGCCCCAGCATTTT; cdr3_aa: CASIPVEGSNQPQHF
v_call: TRBV6-4; j_call: TRBJ1-6; d_call: -; clone_size: -; cdr3_nt: TGTGCCAGCAGTGAATCAGCAGAGGAGGCGCTTAGTTCACCCCTCCACTTT; cdr3_aa: CASSESAEEALSSPLHF
v_call: TRBV11-2; j_call: TRBJ2-2; d_call: -; clone_size: -; cdr3_nt: TGTGCCAGCAGCTTAGAATGGTACACCGGGGAGCTGTTTTTT; cdr3_aa: CASSLEWYTGELFF
v_call: TRBV12-5; j_call: TRBJ2-1; d_call: -; clone_size: -; cdr3_nt: TGTGCTAGTGGTCCCCGGGTCGGGAGAGAGCAGTTCTTC; cdr3_aa: CASGPRVGREQFF
v_call: TRBV11-2; j_call: TRBJ2-3; d_call: -; clone_size: -; cdr3_nt: TGTGCCAGCAGTCAGGGACATCAAGATACGCAGTATTTT; cdr3_aa: CASSQGHQDTQYF
v_call: TRBV6-2/TRBV6-3; j_call: TRBJ2-7; d_call: TRBD1; clone_size: -; cdr3_nt: TGTGCCAGCAGTAGGGACAGTTACGAGCAGTACTTC; cdr3_aa: CASSRDSYEQYF
v_call: TRBV25-1; j_call: TRBJ2-3; d_call: TRBD2; clone_size: -; cdr3_nt: TGTGCCAGCAGTGAATATTTCACTAGCGGGGGAGAAACGCAGTATTTT; cdr3_aa: CASSEYFTSGGETQYF
v_call: TRBV3-1/TRBV3-2; j_call: TRBJ1-4; d_call: -; clone_size: -; cdr3_nt: TGTGCCAGCAGCCCCAACGAGGGTAATGAAAAACTGTTTTTT; cdr3_aa: CASSPNEGNEKLFF
v_call: TRBV11-2; j_call: TRBJ2-7; d_call: -; clone_size: -; cdr3_nt: TGTGCCAGCAGCCCCTCCTACGAGCAGTACTTC; cdr3_aa: CASSPSYEQYF
v_call: TRBV5-6; j_call: TRBJ1-2; d_call: -; clone_size: -; cdr3_nt: TGTGCCAGCAGCTTCGCTACCGCGGGCTACACCTTC; cdr3_aa: CASSFATAGYTF
v_call: TRBV9; j_call: TRBJ2-2; d_call: -; clone_size: -; cdr3_nt: TGTGCCAGCAGCGTAGAGTGGAGGGGTGGCGGGGAGCTGTTTTTT; cdr3_aa: CASSVEWRGGGELFF
v_call: TRBV6-1; j_call: TRBJ2-5; d_call: TRBD2; clone_size: -; cdr3_nt: TGTGCCAGCAGTGTGCGAGCGGGGGGTTCCCAAGAGACCCAGTACTTC; cdr3_aa: CASSVRAGGSQETQYF
v_call: TRBV4-2; j_call: TRBJ2-3; d_call: -; clone_size: -; cdr3_nt: TGTGCCAGCAGCCAAGGAGGCTCCACAGATACGCAGTATTTT; cdr3_aa: CASSQGGSTDTQYF
v_call: TRBV9; j_call: TRBJ2-6; d_call: -; clone_size: -; cdr3_nt: TGTGCCAGCAGCGAAGAGGGGTTTGGGGCCAACGTCCTGACTTTC; cdr3_aa: CASSEEGFGANVLTF
v_call: TRBV6-1; j_call: TRBJ1-5; d_call: TRBD1; clone_size: medium-sized; cdr3_nt: TGTGCCAGCAGTGAAGGTCAGGGGGGGTACCAGCCCCAGCATTTT; cdr3_aa: CASSEGQGGYQPQHF
v_call: TRBV2; j_call: TRBJ2-5; d_call: -; clone_size: once; cdr3_nt: TGTGCCAGCAGCCAAACCCGCGGGCTGGGGGAGACCCAGTACTTC; cdr3_aa: CASSQTRGLGETQYF
v_call: TRBV12-5; j_call: TRBJ1-4; d_call: -; clone_size: -; cdr3_nt: TGTGCTAGTGGTACCGGAAGGGTTGGACGAAATAATGAAAAACTGTTTTTT; cdr3_aa: CASGTGRVGRNNEKLFF
v_call: TRBV19; j_call: TRBJ1-1; d_call: -; clone_size: -; cdr3_nt: TGTGCCAGTAGTATAGTGGCCAGGGACAACACTGAAGCTTTCTTT; cdr3_aa: CASSIVARDNTEAFF